A single sample is the source of the 10 T cell receptor beta chains below, sequenced in a study of shared clonotypes between healthy human individuals. Clones were read by immunoSEQ multiplex PCR, and TCRdb kept only the in-frame ones, dropping some. The sample yields about 470,000 clones, 70% to 80% seen once. The sequencing input was PBMCs. The receptor source for this set is a woman aged 40 to 55 in good health. Some clones in this sample may be carry-over from other donors' samples.

This rearrangement joins TRBV5-4 to TRBJ2-7; 10 nucleotides line up with TRBD1. The CDR3 loop spans 14 amino acids. Losses at the gene ends were 4 bases for V and 7 bases for J; bases not matched to a gene: 8. The germline V gene encodes CDR1 SGHNT and CDR2 YYREEE (reference sequence). The CDR3 DNA reads as TGTGCCAGCAGCACGGGACAGGGGAATGGGGAGCAGTACTTC. As protein: CASSTGQGNGEQYF.

This clone was recorded only once. This chain joins TRBV7-7 and TRBJ2-1, with D perhaps matching TRBD2 (5 bases). Between the trimmed V and J ends, which lost 5 bases and 3 bases, there was a span of 11 bases. The CDR3 runs to 14 residues. From germline, CDR1 is SSHAT and CDR2 FNYEAQ (reference sequence). The CDR3 nucleotides read TGTGCCAGCAGCACCGGGGAGCTCTACAATGAGCAGTTCTTC. It specifies CASSTGELYNEQFF.

The V and J genes are TRBV5-4 and TRBJ1-2; D unclear. Germline assignment: CDR1 SGHNT and CDR2 YYREEE (reference sequence). The V end was cut by 3 bases, the J end by 6 bases, with 15 bases between. This CDR3 has 14 residues. For the CDR3, the DNA is TGTGCCAGCAGCTGGGGTGGCCAGGCCGATGGCTACACCTTC. It codes for CASSWGGQADGYTF.

The chain links TRBV5-6 to TRBJ1-2; D is ambiguous. V was pared by 2 bases and J by 5 bases, with 7 bases between. CDR1 SGHDT and CDR2 YYEEEE come from the germline V gene. The CDR3 loop spans 12 amino acids. For the CDR3, the DNA is TGTGCCAGCAGCTTAACGGATTATGGCTACACCTTC. It is translated as CASSLTDYGYTF.

The chain combines TRBV7-8 with TRBJ1-3; D gene unclear. The CDR3 has 16 residues. Trimming left V 1 base short and J 2 bases short, with 12 bases between. Germline CDR1 reads SGHVS; CDR2 reads FQNEAQ. As DNA, the CDR3 is TGTGCCAGCAGCTTAGGAAGGGTAAAGGCTGGAAACACCATATATTTT. This sequence encodes CASSLGRVKAGNTIYF.

The CDR3 region has the DNA TGTGCCAGCAGCCGAGGGGGAAACACCATATATTTT. Amino acid sequence: CASSRGGNTIYF. The rearrangement uses TRBV14 and TRBJ1-3; D is unresolved. This CDR3 contains 12 residues. Germline V CDR1 and CDR2: SGHDN, FVKESK. V dropped 4 bases and J dropped 4 bases, with 5 bases sitting between them.

V is TRBV7-8 and J is TRBJ1-2; 8 nucleotides align to TRBD1. Germline CDR1 and CDR2: SGHVS and FQNEAQ. After removal of 4 bases from V and 4 bases from J, the junction contained 8 bases not matched to a gene. This CDR3 comprises 15 residues. The DNA for the CDR3 is TGTGCCAGCAGCTCAACAGGGGGATCGGGCTATGGCTACACCTTC. It translates to CASSSTGGSGYGYTF.

This clone was seen more than once but under ten times. V gene TRBV6-1 combines with J gene TRBJ2-2; weak D call: TRBD2 (5 bases). The CDR3 loop spans 16 amino acids. Germline V gene lookup returns CDR1 MNHNS and CDR2 SASEGT. V lost 4 bases, J lost 6 bases, and 18 bases lay in between. DNA for the CDR3: TGTGCCAGCAGTGGGTTCCTGGGAGAGTCGTCCGGGGAGCTGTTTTTT. Protein sequence: CASSGFLGESSGELFF.

This sequence joins TRBV7-9 and TRBJ1-1; maybe TRBD1 (5 bases). CDR3 length: 14 amino acids. V gave up 5 bases and J gave up 2 bases, with 12 bases separating them. CDR1 is SEHNR and CDR2 is FQNEAQ in the germline V gene (reference sequence). CDR3 sequence: CASSLRQSNTEAFF. DNA for the CDR3: TGTGCCAGCAGCCTTCGACAGAGCAACACTGAAGCTTTCTTT. Supplemented by reference TRBV7-9 and TRBJ1-1, the full variable domain reads DTGVSQNPRHKITKRGQNVTFRCDPISEHNRLYWYRQTLGQGPEFLTYFQNEAQLEKSRLLSDRFSAERPKGSFSTLEIQRTEQGDSAMYLCASSLRQSNTEAFFGQGTRLTVV.

The chain recombines TRBV2 with TRBJ1-2, with D perhaps matching TRBD1 (6 bases). V shed 1 base and J shed 7 bases, with 16 bases lying between them. Germline V CDR1 and CDR2: SNHLY, FYNNEI. This CDR3 spans 15 amino acids. This CDR3 is CASSEVGTGHGGYTF. The CDR3, as DNA: TGTGCCAGCAGTGAAGTAGGAACAGGGCATGGTGGCTACACCTTC.